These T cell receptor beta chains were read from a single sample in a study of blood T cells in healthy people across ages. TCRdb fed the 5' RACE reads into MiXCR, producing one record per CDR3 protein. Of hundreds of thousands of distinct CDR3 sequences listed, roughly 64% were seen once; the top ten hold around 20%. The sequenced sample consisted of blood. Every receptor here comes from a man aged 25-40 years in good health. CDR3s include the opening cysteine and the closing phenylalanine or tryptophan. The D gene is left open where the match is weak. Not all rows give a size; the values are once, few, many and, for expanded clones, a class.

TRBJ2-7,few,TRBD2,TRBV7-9,CASSLGPPGGGYEQYF,TGTGCCAGCAGCTTAGGGCCTCCTGGCGGGGGCTACGAGCAGTACTTC
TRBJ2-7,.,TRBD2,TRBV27,CASGPSGITYREQYF,TGTGCCAGCGGACCCAGCGGGATAACCTACCGCGAGCAGTACTTC
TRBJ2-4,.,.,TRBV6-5,CASSLADGAKNIQYF,TGTGCCAGCAGTTTGGCGGATGGGGCCAAAAACATTCAGTACTTC
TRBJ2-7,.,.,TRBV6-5,CASRRERSAAYEQYF,TGTGCCAGCAGGAGAGAGAGGTCCGCGGCGTACGAGCAGTACTTC
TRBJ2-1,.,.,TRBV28,CASSYVRRPYNEQFF,TGTGCCAGCAGTTACGTCCGACGGCCATACAATGAGCAGTTCTTC
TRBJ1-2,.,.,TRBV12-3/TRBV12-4,CASRSQGVYGYTF,TGTGCCAGCAGATCCCAGGGTGTCTATGGCTACACCTTC
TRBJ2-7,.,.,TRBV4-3,CASSQAPPESYEQYF,TGCGCCAGCAGCCAAGCCCCACCGGAGTCCTACGAGCAGTACTTC
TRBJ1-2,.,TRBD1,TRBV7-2,CASSSDRVYGYTF,TGTGCCAGCAGCTCTGACAGGGTGTATGGCTACACCTTC
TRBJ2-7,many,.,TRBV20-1,CSARHSPKVSGLAGYEQYF,TGCAGTGCTAGACACTCCCCAAAGGTCTCAGGCCTCGCGGGCTACGAGCAGTACTTC
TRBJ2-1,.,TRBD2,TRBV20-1,CSAYRTSGTNEQFF,TGCAGTGCTTATCGGACTAGCGGTACCAATGAGCAGTTCTTC
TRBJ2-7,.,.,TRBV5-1,CASYPSSAGSYEQYF,TGCGCCAGCTACCCCTCTTCGGCGGGCTCCTACGAGCAGTACTTC
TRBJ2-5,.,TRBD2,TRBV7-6,CASSPPSSGGFGTQYF,TGTGCCAGCAGCCCCCCTTCTAGCGGGGGGTTCGGGACCCAGTACTTC
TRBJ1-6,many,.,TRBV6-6,CASTRSSPLHF,TGTGCCAGCACCCGGAGCTCACCCCTCCACTTT
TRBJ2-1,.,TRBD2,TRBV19,CASAAGGPVGSYNEQFF,TGTGCCAGTGCGGCGGGGGGCCCAGTTGGGTCCTACAATGAGCAGTTCTTC
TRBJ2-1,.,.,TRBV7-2,CASSLPRPPSDNEQFF,TGTGCCAGCAGCCTCCCTCGCCCCCCTTCCGATAATGAGCAGTTCTTC
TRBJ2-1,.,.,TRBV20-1,CSARFLADNEQFF,TGCAGTGCTAGGTTTCTAGCCGACAATGAGCAGTTCTTC
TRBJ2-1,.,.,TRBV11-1,CASSLDGPIYNEQFF,TGTGCCAGCAGCTTAGACGGACCCATCTACAATGAGCAGTTCTTC
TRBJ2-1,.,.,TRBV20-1,CSAVGGTSYNEQFF,TGCAGTGCTGTGGGGGGTACCTCCTACAATGAGCAGTTCTTC
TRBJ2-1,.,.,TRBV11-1,CASSVESTYNEQFF,TGTGCCAGCAGCGTCGAGTCAACCTACAATGAGCAGTTCTTC
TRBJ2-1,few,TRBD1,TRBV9,CASSVSGTGGGEQFF,TGTGCCAGCAGCGTGTCCGGGACAGGGGGCGGGGAGCAGTTCTTC